This section outlines one TCR beta chain sequence together with its context. The table lists this clone with a few counts. The antigen it recognizes is unknown. Base qualities are missing; no much larger clone stands one base away. One collaborating source in Seattle enrolled patients while the patients were actively infected and followed the patients over time throughout the course of disease. Each collaborating institution followed its own protocols to collect whole blood in K2EDTA tubes. For TCRbeta analysis, collaborators shipped samples as frozen whole blood, isolated PBMCs, or DNA extracted from either of those sample types. The immunoSEQ Assay, a bias-controlled multiplex PCR, was used to amplify TCRbeta CDR3 regions from genomic DNA. As for how the authors treated the data: The number of nucleated cells in each sample was estimated from the amplification of reference gene primers within the assay. To quantify the absolute abundance of each unique TCRbeta CDR3 rearrangement, sequence reads were collapsed and filtered. For each sample, productive Simpson clonality was calculated by taking the square root of Simpson's diversity index across productive rearrangements. This immuneACCESS table, as held by TCRdb, lists in-frame sequences with V and J called but not all clones. Of the missing ones, under half trace to an unresolved V gene in checked studies; the others have no known cause. The D gene and trimming were derived from the DNA, and the V and J assignments and clone size from that table. The table for this sample lists roughly 200,000 clones; roughly 81% of them were counted only once. In total, the top ten clones hold approximately 11% of the sample.

Taken from cysteine to phenylalanine, the CDR3 has 15 residues. Only the CDR3 DNA stays, 45 bases, in frame from base 1. V is pruned by 7 bases and J by 0 bases, leaving 10 bases of the junction without a gene match. The germline V gene provides CDR1 SQVTM and CDR2 ANQGSEA. The sample originates from a study of blood T cell repertoires in COVID-19 (TCRdb year 2020). About the investigation overall: Samples from collaborators originated in the United States, Italy and Spain and spanned both the acute and convalescent phases of COVID-19. The material from the prospective study consisted of cDNA or gDNA derived from T cells, B-cell-depleted T cells, or PBMCs. Subjects who had been exposed to COVID-19, were actively infected with it, or had recovered from it provided the deeply sampled blood TCRbeta repertoires that made up the dataset. The repertoires were released in a freely available public database intended as a resource for research on the immune response to SARS-CoV-2. Samples came from the ongoing ImmuneRACE study (first 160 participants) plus 1,254 subjects from 6 global collaborators. Nearly every sample came with metadata listing a de-identified subject ID, COVID-19 status, age in years and sex. Where available, HLA class I and class II types were obtained from metadata supplied by the sample provider rather than from assay-based typing.

Results and caveats for the whole study, not just this receptor: The quantity of clinical and demographic metadata differed by source and by participant and was supplied without curation.

This receptor was obtained from a middle-aged woman with COVID-19, enrolled during active disease. The chain is made from TRBV29-1 and TRBJ1-1; 8 of the junction bases match TRBD1. Sequenced material: peripheral blood. In nucleotide form, the sequence is TGCAGCGCAGGACAGGGTTTGCACATGAACACTGAAGCTTTCTTT. Translated, this gives CSAGQGLHMNTEAFF.